What follows describes a single T cell receptor beta chain. The data were produced by immunoSEQ multiplex PCR, yet TCRdb's version contains in-frame clones alone and is incomplete. This repertoire shows more than 90,000 clones, roughly nine tenths found once; its top ten account for around 20%. This entry is derived from a study of blood T cell repertoires in COVID-19. Sample: peripheral blood. This TCR was recovered from a woman aged 60 to 75 with COVID-19, enrolled during active disease.

CDR3 region: CASSPGQGKGKLFF. In nucleotides, the CDR3 is TGTGCCAGCAGCCCGGGACAGGGTAAAGGAAAACTGTTTTTT. The chain has TRBV7-9 and TRBJ1-4; 9 positions agree with TRBD1. Germline V CDR1 and CDR2: SEHNR, FQNEAQ (reference sequence). The CDR3 consists of 14 residues. Trimming cost V 5 bases and J 10 bases; bases outside gene matches: 8. Combining the CDR3 with reference TRBV7-9 and TRBJ1-4 gives the whole variable domain DTGVSQNPRHKITKRGQNVTFRCDPISEHNRLYWYRQTLGQGPEFLTYFQNEAQLEKSRLLSDRFSAERPKGSFSTLEIQRTEQGDSAMYLCASSPGQGKGKLFFGSGTQLSVL.